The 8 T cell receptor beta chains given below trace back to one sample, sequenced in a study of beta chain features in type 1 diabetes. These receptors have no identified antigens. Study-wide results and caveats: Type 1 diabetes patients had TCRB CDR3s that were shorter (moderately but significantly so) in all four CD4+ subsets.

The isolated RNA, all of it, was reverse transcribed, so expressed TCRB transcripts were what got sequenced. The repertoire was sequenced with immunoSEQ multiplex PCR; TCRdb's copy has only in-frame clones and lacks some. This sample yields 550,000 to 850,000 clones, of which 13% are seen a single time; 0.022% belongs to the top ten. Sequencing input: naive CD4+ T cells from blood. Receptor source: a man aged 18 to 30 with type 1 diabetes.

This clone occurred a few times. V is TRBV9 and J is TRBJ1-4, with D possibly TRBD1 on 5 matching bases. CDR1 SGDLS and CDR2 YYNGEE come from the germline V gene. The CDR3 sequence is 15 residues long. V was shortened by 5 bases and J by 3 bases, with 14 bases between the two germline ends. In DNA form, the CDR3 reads TGTGCCAGCAGTCCAGGGAGTGTGGCTAATGAAAAACTGTTTTTT. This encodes CASSPGSVANEKLFF.

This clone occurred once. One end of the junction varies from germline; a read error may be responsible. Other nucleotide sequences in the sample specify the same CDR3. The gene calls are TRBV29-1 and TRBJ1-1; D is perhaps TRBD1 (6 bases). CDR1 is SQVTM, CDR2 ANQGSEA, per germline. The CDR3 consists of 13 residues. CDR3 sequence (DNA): TGCAGCGTTGCAGGGGTCTTGGTGTCTGAGGCTTTCTTT. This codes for CSVAGVLVSEAFF.

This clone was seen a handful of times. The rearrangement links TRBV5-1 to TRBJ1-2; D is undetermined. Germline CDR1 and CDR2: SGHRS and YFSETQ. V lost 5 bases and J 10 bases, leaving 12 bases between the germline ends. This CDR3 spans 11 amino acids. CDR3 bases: TGCGCCAGCAGGCAGTACCGGGACTACACCTTC. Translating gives CASRQYRDYTF.

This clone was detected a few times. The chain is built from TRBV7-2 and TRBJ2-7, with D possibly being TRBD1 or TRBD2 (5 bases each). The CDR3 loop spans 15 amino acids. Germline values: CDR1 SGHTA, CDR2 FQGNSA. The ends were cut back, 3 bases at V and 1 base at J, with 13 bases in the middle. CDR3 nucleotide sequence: TGTGCCAGCAGCTTCGAACCGGGACGATCCTACGAGCAGTACTTC. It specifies CASSFEPGRSYEQYF. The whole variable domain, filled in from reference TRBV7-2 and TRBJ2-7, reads GAGVSQSPSNKVTEKGKDVELRCDPISGHTALYWYRQSLGQGLEFLIYFQGNSAPDKSGLPSDRFSAERTGGSVSTLTIQRTQQEDSAVYLCASSFEPGRSYEQYFGPGTRLTVT.

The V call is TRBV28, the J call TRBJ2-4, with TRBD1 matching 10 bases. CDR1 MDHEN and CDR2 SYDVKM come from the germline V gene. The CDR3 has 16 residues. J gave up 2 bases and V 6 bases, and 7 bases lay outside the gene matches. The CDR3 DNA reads TGTGCCAGCAGCCCTGGGACAGGGGTGTCCAAAAACATTCAGTACTTC. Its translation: CASSPGTGVSKNIQYF. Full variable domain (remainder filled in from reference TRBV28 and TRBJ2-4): DVKVTQSSRYLVKRTGEKVFLECVQDMDHENMFWYRQDPGLGLRLIYFSYDVKMKEKGDIPEGYSVSREKKERFSLILESASTNQTSMYLCASSPGTGVSKNIQYFGAGTRLSVL.

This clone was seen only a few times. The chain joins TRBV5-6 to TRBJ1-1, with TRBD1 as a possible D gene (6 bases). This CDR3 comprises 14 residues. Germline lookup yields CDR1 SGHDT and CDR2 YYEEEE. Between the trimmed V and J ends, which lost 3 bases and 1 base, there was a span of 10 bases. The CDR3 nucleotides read TGTGCCAGCAGCTGGGGACATACGAACACTGAAGCTTTCTTT. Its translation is CASSWGHTNTEAFF. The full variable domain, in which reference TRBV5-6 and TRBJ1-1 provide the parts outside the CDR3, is DAGVTQSPTHLIKTRGQQVTLRCSPKSGHDTVSWYQQALGQGPQFIFQYYEEEERQRGNFPDRFSGHQFPNYSSELNVNALLLGDSALYLCASSWGHTNTEAFFGQGTRLTVV.

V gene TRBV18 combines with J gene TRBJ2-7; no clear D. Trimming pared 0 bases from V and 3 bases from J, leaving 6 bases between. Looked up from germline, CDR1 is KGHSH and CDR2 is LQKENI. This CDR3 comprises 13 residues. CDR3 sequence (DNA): TGTGCCAGCTCACCACCGACACTCTACGAGCAGTACTTC. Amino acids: CASSPPTLYEQYF. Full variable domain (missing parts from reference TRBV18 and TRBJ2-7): NAGVMQNPRHLVRRRGQEARLRCSPMKGHSHVYWYRQLPEEGLKFMVYLQKENIIDESGMPKERFSAEFPKEGPSILRIQQVVRGDSAAYFCASSPPTLYEQYFGPGTRLTVT.

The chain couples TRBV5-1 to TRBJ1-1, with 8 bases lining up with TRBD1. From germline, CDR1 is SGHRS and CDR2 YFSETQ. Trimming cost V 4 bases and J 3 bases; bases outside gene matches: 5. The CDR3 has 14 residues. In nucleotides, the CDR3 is TGCGCCAGCAGCGACCTGACAGGGGACACTGAAGCTTTCTTT. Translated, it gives CASSDLTGDTEAFF.